Listed here are 5 T cell receptor beta chains from one sample, sequenced in a study of Tregs in tolerant kidney transplant recipients. The nonmyeloablative bone marrow transplants came from related graft donors, with transient mixed chimerism. The data were produced by immunoSEQ multiplex PCR, yet TCRdb's version contains in-frame clones alone and is incomplete. The sample contains approximately 60,000 clones, more than 70% of which appear only once. The specimen was CD4+ T cells from blood (PBMCs), collected 6 months after the transplant. These receptor sequences come from a human patient who received a combined kidney and bone marrow transplant. These T cells may partly come from the graft donor.

The DNA for the CDR3 is TGTGCCAGCAGTTACTCGTTCAGTTTCTACGAGCAGTACTTC. Translation: CASSYSFSFYEQYF. The rearrangement links TRBV6-5 to TRBJ2-7; D ambiguous. The V gene lost 0 bases and the J gene lost 3 bases, with 9 bases spanning the gap. This CDR3 contains 14 residues. Germline-derived CDR1 and CDR2 are MNHEY and SVGAGI.

With regard to this clone: This sample also contains other DNA sequences that code for the same CDR3. The J gene is TRBJ2-7, the V gene TRBV20-1; D ambiguous. The CDR3 runs 11 residues. Germline-derived CDR1 and CDR2 are DFQATT and SNEGSKA (reference sequence). Trimming shortened V by 3 bases and J by 2 bases, and 5 bases separated the two germline ends. CDR3 coding DNA: TGCAGTGCTAGGGGCCCCTACGAGCAGTACTTC. Encoded protein: CSARGPYEQYF.

The chain joins TRBV11-1 to TRBJ2-4; 12 bases are shared with TRBD2. CDR1 and CDR2 (germline): SGHAT, FQDESV (reference sequence). V trimming: 5 bases; J trimming: 8 bases; junction bases outside the gene matches: 7. This CDR3 is built from 15 residues. Here the CDR3 reads CASSTTSGSVDIQYF. The DNA of the CDR3 is TGTGCCAGCAGCACGACTAGCGGGAGTGTGGACATTCAGTACTTC.

This sequence joins TRBV2 and TRBJ1-6; D ambiguous. There are 14 residues in the CDR3. In germline, CDR1 is SNHLY, CDR2 FYNNEI. The V end lost 0 bases, the J end lost 8 bases, and 8 bases lay between the germline ends. The CDR3 protein is CASSEARRDSPLHF. The CDR3 nucleotides are TGTGCCAGCAGTGAAGCCCGCCGGGATTCACCCCTCCACTTT.

The J gene is TRBJ1-5, the V gene TRBV7-2, with TRBD1 matching 9 bases. The germline V gene encodes CDR1 SGHTA and CDR2 FQGNSA. This CDR3 is built from 14 residues. With 5 bases clipped from V and 5 bases from J, the junction kept 4 bases outside the gene matches. This CDR3 reads CASSLRQGDQPQHF. The CDR3 nucleotides read TGTGCCAGCAGCCTGAGACAGGGGGATCAGCCCCAGCATTTT.